This record looks at one T cell receptor (beta chain) sequence and its context. This sample is part of a study of T cell repertoires in cytomegalovirus infection. Trimming cost V 0 bases and J 5 bases, with 14 bases left between them. In germline, CDR1 is DFQATT, CDR2 SNEGSKA (reference sequence). The CDR3 contains 15 residues. TCRdb called the reads again in MiXCR, with one record for every CDR3 protein. The data show about 140,000 distinct CDR3 sequences, approximately 5.9% seen once. The TCR originated in a human donor in good health (CMV status not recorded). Some clones in this sample may be carry-over from other donors' samples. The chain employs TRBV20-1 and TRBJ1-5; the D is unclear. The sequenced sample consisted of PBMCs. This CDR3 is CSAREVRATDQPQHF. CDR3 DNA sequence: TGCAGTGCTAGAGAGGTTCGGGCAACGGATCAGCCCCAGCATTTT.